Listed here are 27 T cell receptor beta chains from one sample, sequenced in a study of control samples from healthy donors and cancer patients. Method: immunoSEQ multiplex PCR; TCRdb's copy keeps in-frame clones and lacks some. The sample includes approximately 190,000 clones, roughly nine tenths seen only once; the top ten take 1.8%. Sequencing input: blood. The receptor set was obtained from a man aged 30 to 39 in good health.

This clone has a single count. This chain joins TRBV29-1 and TRBJ1-1, with D unresolved. The V end was cut by 5 bases, the J end by 1 base, with 8 bases between. The germline CDR1 and CDR2 sequences are SQVTM and ANQGSEA. This CDR3 is 12 amino acids long. CDR3 nucleotides: TGCAGCGTTACCCCCCCGAACACTGAAGCTTTCTTT. This codes for CSVTPPNTEAFF. The full variable domain, rest sourced from reference TRBV29-1 and TRBJ1-1, is SAVISQKPSRDICQRGTSLTIQCQVDSQVTMMFWYRQQPGQSLTLIATANQGSEATYESGFVIDKFPISRPNLTFSTLTVSNMSPEDSSIYLCSVTPPNTEAFFGQGTRLTVV.

V and J are TRBV4-2 and TRBJ1-6; possibly TRBD1 for D (5 bases). Trimming removed 1 base from V and 0 bases from J, with 13 bases in between. Germline CDR1 and CDR2: LGHNA and YNFKEQ. This CDR3 region has 18 residues. The CDR3 sequence is CASSQGSSGGSYNSPLHF. As DNA, the CDR3 is TGTGCCAGCAGCCAAGGGAGCTCCGGGGGCTCCTATAATTCACCCCTCCACTTT.

V and J are TRBV7-2 and TRBJ1-2; D is unclear. This CDR3 comprises 13 residues. Germline CDR1 and CDR2: SGHTA and FQGNSA. Trimming removed 5 bases from V and 0 bases from J, with 7 bases in between. CDR3 residues: CASSGQTNYGYTF. The CDR3 region has the DNA TGTGCCAGCAGCGGCCAGACTAACTATGGCTACACCTTC.

In this sample, this clone turned up a few times. J is TRBJ1-2 and V is TRBV7-3, with TRBD1 matching over 8 bases. The CDR3 runs 17 residues. Trimming at V came to 3 bases and at J to 2 bases, leaving 11 bases not matched to a gene. Germline loops: CDR1 SGHTA, CDR2 FQGTGA. CDR3 protein: CASSFSQGARENYGYTF. DNA of the CDR3: TGTGCCAGCAGCTTTTCCCAGGGGGCGAGAGAGAACTATGGCTACACCTTC. Based on the CDR3 plus reference TRBV7-3 and TRBJ1-2, the full variable domain is GAGVSQTPSNKVTEKGKYVELRCDPISGHTALYWYRQSLGQGPEFLIYFQGTGAADDSGLPNDRFFAVRPEGSVSTLKIQRTERGDSAVYLCASSFSQGARENYGYTFGSGTRLTVV.

This clone occurred a few times. This chain connects TRBV19 to TRBJ1-1, with a possible D match to TRBD1 (5 bases). V was pared by 3 bases and J by 1 base, with 15 bases between. Germline CDR1 and CDR2: LNHDA and SQIVND (reference sequence). The CDR3 runs to 16 residues. CDR3 residues: CASSIGQGFSNTEAFF. Here the CDR3 DNA reads TGTGCCAGTAGTATCGGCCAGGGATTTTCGAACACTGAAGCTTTCTTT.

The chain employs TRBV5-1 and TRBJ2-1; 9 nucleotides match TRBD2. The junction had 2 bases not matched to a gene; V was cut back by 0 bases and J by 4 bases. Germline V lookup: CDR1 SGHRS, CDR2 YFSETQ. The CDR3 is 15 residues long. The CDR3 spells CASSLALAGYNEQFF. Here the CDR3 DNA reads TGCGCCAGCAGCTTGGCTCTAGCGGGGTACAATGAGCAGTTCTTC.

This clone was observed once. J is TRBJ2-2 and V is TRBV15; TRBD1 or TRBD2 may be the D gene (5 bases each). The CDR3 has 12 residues. The V gene's germline CDR1 is LNHNV and CDR2 YYDKDF (reference sequence). Deletions cut 6 bases from V and 13 bases from J, with 15 bases between. CDR3 in DNA: TGTGCCACCAGGGAAGTGGGGGTTCGGCTGTTTTTT. It is translated as CATREVGVRLFF.

The rearrangement uses TRBV16 and TRBJ2-6; no definite D call. Germline-derived CDR1 and CDR2 are KGHSY and FQNENV. Trimming stripped 2 bases from V and 0 bases from J, with 14 bases between. The CDR3 runs 18 residues. CDR3: CASSQELVGSSGANVLTF. The CDR3 nucleotides are TGTGCCAGCAGCCAAGAGTTGGTAGGTAGCTCTGGGGCCAACGTCCTGACTTTC.

V and J are TRBV19 and TRBJ1-1; D unresolved. V lost 10 bases and J 7 bases, leaving 16 bases between the germline ends. This CDR3 has 12 residues. The germline CDR1 and CDR2 sequences are LNHDA and SQIVND (reference sequence). In nucleotides, the CDR3 is TGTGCCACCCAGACGACGGTTTTTGAAGCTTTCTTT. Protein: CATQTTVFEAFF.

The chain joins TRBV30 to TRBJ1-2, with 7 bases fitting TRBD1. Germline values: CDR1 GTSNPN, CDR2 SVGIG (reference sequence). V dropped 6 bases and J dropped 8; count of bases not matched to a gene: 15. The CDR3 loop spans 14 amino acids. CDR3 sequence (DNA): TGTGCCTGCCTAAAGACAGGGAAGATTCACGGCTACACCTTC. Protein: CACLKTGKIHGYTF.

The chain uses TRBV19 and TRBJ1-2; the D gene is possibly TRBD1 (6 bases). The CDR3 loop spans 14 amino acids. Germline lookup yields CDR1 LNHDA and CDR2 SQIVND (reference sequence). The V gene lost 7 bases and the J gene lost 1 base, with 13 bases spanning the gap. The CDR3 DNA reads as TGTGCCAGTACTAGGGACACCTATAACTATGGCTACACCTTC. As protein: CASTRDTYNYGYTF.

This sequence joins TRBV24-1 and TRBJ2-1, with D possibly TRBD2 on 5 matching bases. V lost 2 bases and J 7 bases, leaving 11 bases between the germline ends. Germline CDR1 reads KGHDR; CDR2 reads SFDVKD. The CDR3 has 14 amino acids. CDR3 protein: CATSDSQRRNEQFF. The CDR3 nucleotides are TGTGCCACCAGTGATTCACAAAGGAGGAATGAGCAGTTCTTC.

The rearrangement uses TRBV7-8 and TRBJ1-1; D is uncertain. Trimming removed 6 bases at V and 1 base at J, with 12 bases between. The germline V gene has CDR1 SGHVS and CDR2 FQNEAQ. The CDR3 has 14 amino acids. Here the CDR3 reads CASSTVLRNTEAFF. CDR3 bases: TGTGCCAGCAGTACGGTGCTCCGGAACACTGAAGCTTTCTTT.

This chain connects TRBV24-1 to TRBJ2-2; D unresolved. The CDR3 is 14 amino acids. Germline V gene lookup returns CDR1 KGHDR and CDR2 SFDVKD. Trimming shortened V by 6 bases and J by 0 bases, and 7 bases separated the two germline ends. The chain's CDR3 is CATSSGPNTGELFF. The CDR3 DNA is TGTGCCACCAGTTCAGGCCCGAACACCGGGGAGCTGTTTTTT.

This rearrangement joins TRBV11-1 to TRBJ2-7; 8 nucleotides line up with TRBD2. The CDR3 contains 15 residues. V gave up 0 bases and J gave up 5 bases; unmatched junction bases: 6. Germline V gives CDR1 SGHAT, CDR2 FQDESV (reference sequence). Here the CDR3 reads CASSLAGLVFHEQYF. In nucleotides, the CDR3 is TGTGCCAGCAGCTTAGCGGGACTAGTTTTCCACGAGCAGTACTTC.

This chain links TRBV3-1 (or the pseudogene TRBV3-2) with TRBJ1-2, with a weak D call TRBD1 (6 bases). There are 14 residues in the CDR3. CDR1 is LGHDT, CDR2 YNNKEL, per germline (reference sequence). The germline V and J ends were trimmed by 3 bases and 8 bases, with 16 bases remaining between them. CDR3 bases: TGTGCCAGCAGCCAGACACCAGGGGTGCAAGGCTACACCTTC. Translated, it gives CASSQTPGVQGYTF.

DNA of the CDR3: TGTGCCAGCAGCCTGACAGTGTCAACTAATGAAAAACTGTTTTTT. Its translation is CASSLTVSTNEKLFF. The chain couples TRBV5-5 to TRBJ1-4, with D possibly TRBD1 on 5 matching bases. The CDR3 extends over 15 amino acids. Germline CDR1 is SGHKS and CDR2 is YYEKEE (reference sequence). Trimming pared 4 bases from V and 0 bases from J, leaving 10 bases between.

This chain connects TRBV1 to TRBJ2-2. TRBV1 is described as a pseudogene. This CDR3 spans 18 amino acids. This chain's CDR3 is CTSSPRLSGAENTGELFF. CDR3 in DNA: TGCACCAGCAGCCCCAGACTTTCGGGGGCCGAGAACACCGGGGAGCTGTTTTTT.

This sequence joins TRBV19 and TRBJ2-7; 8 nucleotides match TRBD1. The CDR3 sequence is 14 residues long. The trim removed 5 bases at V and 7 bases at J, leaving 10 bases unmatched. Per the germline V gene, CDR1 is LNHDA and CDR2 is SQIVND (reference sequence). Here the CDR3 reads CASSAQGARGEQYF. Written as DNA, the CDR3 is TGTGCCAGTAGTGCCCAGGGGGCTCGGGGGGAGCAGTACTTC.

The V call is TRBV6-1, the J call TRBJ1-1; weak D call: TRBD1 (5 bases). CDR1 and CDR2 from the germline V gene are MNHNS and SASEGT. The V and J ends lost 2 bases and 0 bases respectively, with 10 bases between them. This CDR3 contains 15 residues. For the CDR3, the DNA is TGTGCCAGCAGTGAAAGCGGGACCGTGAACACTGAAGCTTTCTTT. This sequence encodes CASSESGTVNTEAFF.

The chain employs TRBV5-5 and TRBJ1-5, with a tentative D call TRBD1 (5 bases). V gave up 4 bases and J gave up 5 bases, with 16 bases separating them. In germline, CDR1 is SGHKS, CDR2 YYEKEE (reference sequence). The CDR3 loop spans 15 amino acids. Written as DNA, the CDR3 is TGTGCCAGCAGCACCCGGGACGGCCGGGATCAGCCCCAGCATTTT. This encodes CASSTRDGRDQPQHF. The variable domain in full, completed from reference TRBV5-5 and TRBJ1-5, reads DAGVTQSPTHLIKTRGQQVTLRCSPISGHKSVSWYQQVLGQGPQFIFQYYEKEERGRGNFPDRFSARQFPNYSSELNVNALLLGDSALYLCASSTRDGRDQPQHFGDGTRLSIL.

This clone was seen once. The V gene is TRBV5-1, the J gene TRBJ1-4; possible D gene TRBD1, 6 bases. V shed 7 bases and J shed 4 bases, with 11 bases lying between them. Germline values: CDR1 SGHRS, CDR2 YFSETQ. CDR3 size: 13 residues. CDR3 nucleotide sequence: TGCGCCAGCCATACAGGGTTTAATGAAAAACTGTTTTTT. Encoded protein: CASHTGFNEKLFF.

J is TRBJ1-1 and V is TRBV5-1, with 11 bases identical to TRBD1. The CDR3 runs to 14 residues. Per the germline V gene, CDR1 is SGHRS and CDR2 is YFSETQ. V was clipped by 4 bases and J by 5 bases; unmatched bases: 4. The CDR3 nucleotides read TGCGCCAGCAGCCAGGACAGGGGGCTGACTGAAGCTTTCTTT. It specifies CASSQDRGLTEAFF.

The chain has TRBV10-2 and TRBJ1-4; D not certain. The CDR3 spans 14 residues. Trimming shortened V by 4 bases and J by 0 bases, and 6 bases separated the two germline ends. Per the germline V gene, CDR1 is WSHSY and CDR2 is SAAADI. The CDR3, as DNA: TGCGCCAGCAGTGGGTGGTCAACTAATGAAAAACTGTTTTTT. Translating gives CASSGWSTNEKLFF.

The rearrangement joins TRBV7-8 to TRBJ1-2; D perhaps matches TRBD1 (5 bases). The germline CDR1 and CDR2 sequences are SGHVS and FQNEAQ. Trimming shortened V by 4 bases and J by 8 bases, and 11 bases separated the two germline ends. The CDR3 contains 12 residues. The CDR3 nucleotides are TGTGCCAGCAGCTGGGGGGGTAACGGCTACACCTTC. Protein product: CASSWGGNGYTF.

The chain joins TRBV6-1 to TRBJ1-1; D is uncertain. Germline lookup yields CDR1 MNHNS and CDR2 SASEGT. The CDR3 is 18 amino acids. The V end was cut by 6 bases, the J end by 4 bases, with 27 bases between. CDR3 nucleotides: TGTGCCAGCAGCGAATGGGATTACGGGAGGAGATATTCCACTGAAGCTTTCTTT. Translated, it gives CASSEWDYGRRYSTEAFF.

The chain joins TRBV2 to TRBJ2-7; 9 bases fit TRBD1. CDR1 is SNHLY and CDR2 is FYNNEI in the germline V gene. Germline trimming cut 8 bases from V and 5 bases from J; bases unmatched to any gene: 19. The CDR3 is 17 amino acids. DNA of the CDR3: TGTGCCAGCGGCGCCGGGACAGGGTTAAAAGAGGATGACGAGCAGTACTTC. Its translation: CASGAGTGLKEDDEQYF.